This TCR beta chain appears in the sequencing data of a study of T cells after yellow fever vaccination. TCR cDNA, made by 5'RACE template switching, carried an added universal primer site and UMIs. One entry per CDR3 protein results from TCRdb running MiXCR on the 5' RACE reads. The sample has over 85,000 distinct CDR3 sequences; roughly 9% are singletons. Germline assignment: CDR1 SEHNR and CDR2 FQNEAQ (reference sequence). This CDR3 is built from 12 residues. V lost 3 bases, J lost 2 bases, and 5 bases lay in between. Study conclusions and caveats: The secondary response peaked faster, at day 5 versus 15, but was weaker. After the booster, 96% of CD4 and 75% to 90% of CD8 primary-response clones were re-detected. The appearance of a small share of clonotypes in both CD4 and CD8 compartments was observed.

This clonotype was obtained from a man aged 18 to 29 who received the YFV17D yellow fever vaccine. The source material was CD8+ T cells not binding an NS4B(214-222) dextramer, sorted from PBMCs, sampled about 2 weeks after the first yellow fever vaccination. The chain recombines TRBV7-9 with TRBJ2-7, with D unclear. This CDR3 is CASSFVPYEQYF. The CDR3 nucleotides read TGTGCCAGCAGCTTCGTCCCCTACGAGCAGTACTTC.